Listed here are 22 T cell receptor beta chains from one sample, sequenced in a study of PD-1 blockade in classical Hodgkin lymphoma. All the patients suffered relapse after autologous stem cell transplantation, and brentuximab vedotin exposure differed. Profiled with immunoSEQ multiplex PCR; TCRdb holds only in-frame clones, not every one. The table records about 66,000 clones, 65% to 75% of them present only once. Sequencing was performed on peripheral blood mononuclear cells (PBMCs), taken before the second cycle of nivolumab. These receptors were taken from a human donor with classical Hodgkin lymphoma.

The chain joins TRBV19 to TRBJ2-1, with D tentatively TRBD2 (6 bases). Germline CDR1 LNHDA, CDR2 SQIVND (reference sequence). The V end lost 8 bases, the J end lost 1 base, and 18 bases lay between the germline ends. The CDR3 runs 16 residues. Here the CDR3 DNA reads TGTGCCAGTGGACAAGGCCGGGCGGGATCCTACAATGAGCAGTTCTTC. Its translation: CASGQGRAGSYNEQFF.

V gene TRBV5-1 combines with J gene TRBJ2-3; the match to TRBD2 covers 8 bases. Germline trimming cut 4 bases from V and 0 bases from J; bases unmatched to any gene: 10. The CDR3 covers 17 residues. Germline CDR1 reads SGHRS; CDR2 reads YFSETQ. The CDR3 is CASSQDSGASSTDTQYF. The CDR3 DNA reads TGCGCCAGCAGCCAGGATAGCGGGGCCTCTAGCACAGATACGCAGTATTTT. The full variable domain, in which reference TRBV5-1 and TRBJ2-3 provide the parts outside the CDR3, is KAGVTQTPRYLIKTRGQQVTLSCSPISGHRSVSWYQQTPGQGLQFLFEYFSETQRNKGNFPGRFSGRQFSNSRSEMNVSTLELGDSALYLCASSQDSGASSTDTQYFGPGTRLTVL.

By proportion, this clone is medium-sized. CDR3 nucleotides: TGCGCCAGCAGTGAGGGGGACAGCGAGGGTACTGAAGCTTTCTTT. Translating gives CASSEGDSEGTEAFF. The J gene is TRBJ1-1, the V gene TRBV10-1; 7 bases fit TRBD1. CDR1 is WNHNN and CDR2 is SYGVQD in the germline V gene (reference sequence). The CDR3 has 15 amino acids. V was clipped by 2 bases and J by 5 bases; unmatched bases: 8.

V usage is TRBV9 and J usage is TRBJ2-5; TRBD2 agrees at 11 bases. V lost 2 bases, J lost 3 bases, and 0 bases stayed unmatched. Germline-derived CDR1 and CDR2 are SGDLS and YYNGEE. The CDR3 is 14 amino acids. Here the CDR3 DNA reads TGTGCCAGCAGCGTTAGCGGGGGGGAAGAGACCCAGTACTTC. Translation: CASSVSGGEETQYF.

The V gene is TRBV4-1, the J gene TRBJ2-5, with D possibly matching TRBD2 (7 bases). Germline V gives CDR1 MGHRA, CDR2 YSYEKL. The CDR3 loop spans 12 amino acids. The V end lost 0 bases, the J end lost 9 bases, and 8 bases lay between the germline ends. The CDR3 bases are TGCGCCAGCAGCCAAGAAGGGGGGGCCCAGTACTTC. Translating gives CASSQEGGAQYF.

This clone was found a few times. The V gene is TRBV5-5, the J gene TRBJ1-3; possible D gene TRBD1, 5 bases. This CDR3 has 15 residues. V lost 4 bases, J lost 0 bases, and 11 bases lay in between. Per the germline V gene, CDR1 is SGHKS and CDR2 is YYEKEE (reference sequence). CDR3 protein: CASSLEQASGNTIYF. The CDR3 DNA reads as TGTGCCAGCAGCCTGGAACAGGCCTCTGGAAACACCATATATTTT.

This clone came up a few times. V and J are TRBV28 and TRBJ2-7, with TRBD1 as a possible D gene (6 bases). The CDR3 consists of 18 residues. The ends were cut back, 11 bases at V and 6 bases at J, with 35 bases in the middle. Germline V gives CDR1 MDHEN, CDR2 SYDVKM. The CDR3: CAGSRIASVGASDREQYF. The CDR3 nucleotides are TGTGCCGGGTCTCGAATCGCTTCCGTGGGGGCATCGGACCGCGAGCAGTACTTC.

This clone showed up just a few times. The chain has TRBV6-5 and TRBJ2-5; D is unclear. The CDR3 has 14 amino acids. Germline V gene lookup returns CDR1 MNHEY and CDR2 SVGAGI. V was cut by 2 bases and J by 5 bases, with 12 bases left in between. The DNA of the CDR3 is TGTGCCAGCAGTTACAGGCGGATTAGGGAGACCCAGTACTTC. Translating gives CASSYRRIRETQYF.

The rearrangement uses TRBV9 and TRBJ1-2, with D hard to call. Germline V gives CDR1 SGDLS, CDR2 YYNGEE. Trimming stripped 0 bases from V and 3 bases from J, with 9 bases between. The CDR3 loop spans 14 amino acids. CDR3: CASSVGGADYGYTF. For the CDR3, the DNA is TGTGCCAGCAGCGTAGGGGGAGCAGACTATGGCTACACCTTC.

This clone was found once. It is unclear where the CDR3 begins or ends on the DNA, so no DNA is shown, and the CDR3 is as TCRdb lists it. This chain connects TRBV28 to TRBJ1-2; TRBD1, the table's D call, was not compared with the DNA. CDR1 is MDHEN and CDR2 is SYDVKM in the germline V gene. The CDR3 spans 13 amino acids, including both terminal residues. The CDR3 loop is CASSFLAGAGYTF.

The sample holds one count of this clone. In DNA form, the CDR3 reads TGTGCCAGCAGTCCTTTGAATGAGCAGTTCTTC. This sequence encodes CASSPLNEQFF. This chain joins TRBV28 and TRBJ2-1; D is unclear. The CDR3 runs 11 residues. Germline V gene lookup returns CDR1 MDHEN and CDR2 SYDVKM. The V end lost 5 bases, the J end lost 7 bases, and 6 bases lay between the germline ends.

The V and J genes are TRBV28 and TRBJ1-1, with D possibly TRBD1 on 5 matching bases. Per the germline V gene, CDR1 is MDHEN and CDR2 is SYDVKM. Between the trimmed V and J ends, which lost 5 bases and 5 bases, there was a span of 15 bases. The CDR3 contains 14 residues. The CDR3 sequence: CASSRGTLRTEAFF. The CDR3 nucleotides are TGTGCCAGCAGTCGCGGGACCCTCAGGACTGAAGCTTTCTTT.

This clone was recorded a few times. This chain links TRBV6-5 with TRBJ2-3; 7 bases agree with TRBD2. Germline trimming cut 6 bases from V and 11 bases from J; bases unmatched to any gene: 11. In germline, CDR1 is MNHEY, CDR2 SVGAGI. The length of the CDR3 is 13 residues. This CDR3 is CASRTSGNSQQYF. Written as DNA, the CDR3 is TGTGCCAGCAGAACGAGCGGGAACAGTCAGCAGTATTTT.

This clone was counted once. This chain uses TRBV6-1 with TRBJ1-5; tentative D call: TRBD1 (5 bases). In germline, CDR1 is MNHNS, CDR2 SASEGT. This CDR3 is 13 amino acids long. V shed 6 bases and J shed 6 bases, with 12 bases lying between them. The CDR3: CASSRGEGQPQHF. In nucleotides, the CDR3 is TGTGCCAGCAGCAGAGGGGAGGGTCAGCCCCAGCATTTT.

The chain recombines TRBV2 with TRBJ2-1, with TRBD1 matching over 9 bases. The CDR3 is 14 residues long. The germline gives CDR1 SNHLY, CDR2 FYNNEI. J was trimmed by 2 bases and V by 7 bases; bases with no gene match: 3. The CDR3 is CASKTGGAYNEQFF. The CDR3 DNA follows: TGTGCCAGCAAGACAGGGGGGGCCTACAATGAGCAGTTCTTC.

V is TRBV2 and J is TRBJ2-7, with 7 bases matching TRBD1. The junction had 7 bases not matched to a gene; V was cut back by 7 bases and J by 4 bases. The CDR3 is 13 amino acids. Looked up from germline, CDR1 is SNHLY and CDR2 is FYNNEI. The CDR3 DNA sequence: TGTGCCAGCATGGACAGGTTATCGTACGAGCAGTACTTC. Translating it yields CASMDRLSYEQYF.

This chain connects TRBV6-5 to TRBJ1-2; TRBD1 is a possible D gene (6 bases). Per germline, CDR1 MNHEY and CDR2 SVGAGI. This CDR3 contains 14 residues. With 7 bases removed from V and 4 bases from J, the gap between germline ends came to 16 bases. The DNA for the CDR3 is TGTGCCAGCATGGAGTTGGGGGGGCCCTATGGCTACACCTTC. Its translation: CASMELGGPYGYTF.

The V call is TRBV18, the J call TRBJ1-1; 11 nucleotides agree with TRBD1. There are 15 residues in the CDR3. Germline lookup yields CDR1 KGHSH and CDR2 LQKENI. V was pared by 4 bases and J by 5 bases, with 6 bases of the junction left unmatched. Here the CDR3 reads CASSRGTGGKTEAFF. CDR3 coding DNA: TGTGCCAGCTCACGAGGGACAGGGGGGAAGACTGAAGCTTTCTTT.

This sequence joins TRBV7-8 and TRBJ2-1; 9 positions agree with TRBD2. The trim removed 5 bases at V and 8 bases at J, leaving 13 bases unmatched. Germline V gene sequence: CDR1 SGHVS, CDR2 FQNEAQ. The CDR3 is made up of 16 amino acids. The CDR3 bases are TGTGCCAGCAGCCCGTTGGCTAGCGGGGCCGGCGATGAGCAGTTCTTC. It translates to CASSPLASGAGDEQFF.

This clone was found a few times. The CDR3 protein is CASSRLIGETQYF. DNA of the CDR3: TGCGCCAGCAGCCGCCTCATAGGGGAGACCCAGTACTTC. V usage is TRBV4-1 and J usage is TRBJ2-5; D ambiguous. V lost 4 bases, J lost 5 bases, and 11 bases lay in between. The germline V gene encodes CDR1 MGHRA and CDR2 YSYEKL. CDR3 length equals 13 residues.

J is TRBJ2-4 and V is TRBV7-6; D remains ambiguous. Trimming removed 4 bases from V and 9 bases from J, with 13 bases in between. Germline V lookup: CDR1 SGHVS, CDR2 FNYEAQ. This CDR3 comprises 13 residues. Here the CDR3 reads CASSSGPGGIQYF. The CDR3 DNA follows: TGTGCCAGCAGCTCTGGTCCGGGCGGCATTCAGTACTTC.

V usage is TRBV2 and J usage is TRBJ2-6, with a weak D call TRBD1 (5 bases). The CDR3 runs 16 residues. V lost 5 bases and J 1 base, leaving 12 bases between the germline ends. Looked up from germline, CDR1 is SNHLY and CDR2 is FYNNEI. The CDR3 region has the DNA TGTGCCAGCAGTTATATAGGGGCTTCTGGGGCCAACGTCCTGACTTTC. As protein: CASSYIGASGANVLTF.